This T cell receptor beta chain is from a study of T-cell reconstitution after alpha-beta-depleted transplantation in children. The TCRbeta library was prepared with unique molecular identifiers. TCRdb re-called the PCR reads with MiXCR, one entry per CDR3 protein. The table has fewer than 550,000 distinct CDR3 sequences, about 10% seen once. The CDR3 sequence is 14 residues long. Per germline, CDR1 SQVTM and CDR2 ANQGSEA. J gave up 7 bases and V 2 bases, and 8 bases lay outside the gene matches. This TCR came from a female patient aged 2 to 10 who had a stem cell transplant for aplastic anemia, so the T cells may come from the graft donor. The chain uses TRBV29-1 and TRBJ2-3; 8 bases agree with TRBD2. Sequenced here: PBMCs, mostly from graft donor cells, sampled 180 days after TCRalphabeta/CD19-depleted stem cell transplant. Here the CDR3 reads CSVEPREEPNTQYF. The CDR3 DNA sequence: TGCAGCGTTGAACCGCGGGAGGAACCGAATACGCAGTATTTT.